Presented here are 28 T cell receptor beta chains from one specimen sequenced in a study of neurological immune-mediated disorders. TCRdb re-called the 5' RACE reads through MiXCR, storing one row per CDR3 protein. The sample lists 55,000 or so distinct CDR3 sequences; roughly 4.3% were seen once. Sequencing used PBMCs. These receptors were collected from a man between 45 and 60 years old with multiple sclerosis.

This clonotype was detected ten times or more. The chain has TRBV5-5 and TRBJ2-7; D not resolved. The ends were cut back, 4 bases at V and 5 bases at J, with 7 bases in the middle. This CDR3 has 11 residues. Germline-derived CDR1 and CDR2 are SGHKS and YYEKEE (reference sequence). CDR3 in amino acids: CASSPDHEQYF. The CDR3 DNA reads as TGTGCCAGCAGCCCGGACCACGAGCAGTACTTC.

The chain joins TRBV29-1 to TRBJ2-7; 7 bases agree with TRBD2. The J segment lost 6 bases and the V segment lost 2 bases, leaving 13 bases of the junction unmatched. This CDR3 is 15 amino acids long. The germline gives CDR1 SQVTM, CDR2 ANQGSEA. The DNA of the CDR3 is TGCAGCGTTGAATGGGCGGGGGATCCCCCAGGCGAGCAGTACTTC. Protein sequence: CSVEWAGDPPGEQYF.

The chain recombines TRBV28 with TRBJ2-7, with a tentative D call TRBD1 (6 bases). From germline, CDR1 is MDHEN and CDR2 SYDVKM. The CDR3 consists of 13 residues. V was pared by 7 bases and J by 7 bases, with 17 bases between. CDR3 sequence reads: CASTVTGWKEQYF. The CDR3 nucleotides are TGTGCCAGCACCGTGACAGGATGGAAAGAGCAGTACTTC.

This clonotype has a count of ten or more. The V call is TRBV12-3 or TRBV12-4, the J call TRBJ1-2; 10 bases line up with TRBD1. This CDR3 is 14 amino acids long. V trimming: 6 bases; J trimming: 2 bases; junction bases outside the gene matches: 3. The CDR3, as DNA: TGTGCCAGCAGGGGGACAGGGGAGAACTATGGCTACACCTTC. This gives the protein CASRGTGENYGYTF.

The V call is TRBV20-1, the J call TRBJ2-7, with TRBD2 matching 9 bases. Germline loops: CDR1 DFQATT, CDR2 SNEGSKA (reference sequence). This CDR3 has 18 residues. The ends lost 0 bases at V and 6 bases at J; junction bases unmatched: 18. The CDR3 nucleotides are TGCAGTGCTAGAGATTTTCGGCTAGCGGGGCCACGGGCTACCGAGCAGTACTTC. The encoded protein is CSARDFRLAGPRATEQYF.

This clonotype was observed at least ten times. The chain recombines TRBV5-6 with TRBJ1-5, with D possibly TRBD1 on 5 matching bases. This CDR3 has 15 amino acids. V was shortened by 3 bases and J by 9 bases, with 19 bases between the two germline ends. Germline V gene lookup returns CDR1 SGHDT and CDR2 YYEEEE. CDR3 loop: CASSSRDLPWAPQHF. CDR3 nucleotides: TGTGCCAGCAGCTCGAGGGACCTCCCGTGGGCGCCCCAGCATTTT.

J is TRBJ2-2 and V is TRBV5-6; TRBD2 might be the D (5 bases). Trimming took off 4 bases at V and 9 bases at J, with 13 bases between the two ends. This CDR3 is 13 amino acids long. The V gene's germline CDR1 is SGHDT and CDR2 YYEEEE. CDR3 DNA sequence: TGTGCCAGCAGCGCAACGAGGGCCAGGGAGCTGTTTTTT. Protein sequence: CASSATRARELFF.

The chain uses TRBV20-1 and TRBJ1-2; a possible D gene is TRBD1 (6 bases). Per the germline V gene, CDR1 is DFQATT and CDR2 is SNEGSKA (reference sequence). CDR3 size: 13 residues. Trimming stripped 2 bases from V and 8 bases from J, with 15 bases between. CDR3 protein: CSARQGQFFGYTF. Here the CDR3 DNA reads TGCAGTGCTAGACAGGGACAATTCTTCGGCTACACCTTC.

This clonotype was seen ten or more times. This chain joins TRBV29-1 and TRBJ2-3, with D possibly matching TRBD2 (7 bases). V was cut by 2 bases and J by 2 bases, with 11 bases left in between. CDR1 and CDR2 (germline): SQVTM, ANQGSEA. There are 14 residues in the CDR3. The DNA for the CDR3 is TGCAGCGTTGAAATGCGGGGGCCCACAGATACGCAGTATTTT. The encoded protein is CSVEMRGPTDTQYF.

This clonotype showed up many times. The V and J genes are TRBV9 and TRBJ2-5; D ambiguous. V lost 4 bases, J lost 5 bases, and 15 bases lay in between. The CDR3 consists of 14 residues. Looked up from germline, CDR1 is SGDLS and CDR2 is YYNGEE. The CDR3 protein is CASSSGPSRETQYF. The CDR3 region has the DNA TGTGCCAGCAGCTCCGGACCGTCCCGCGAGACCCAGTACTTC.

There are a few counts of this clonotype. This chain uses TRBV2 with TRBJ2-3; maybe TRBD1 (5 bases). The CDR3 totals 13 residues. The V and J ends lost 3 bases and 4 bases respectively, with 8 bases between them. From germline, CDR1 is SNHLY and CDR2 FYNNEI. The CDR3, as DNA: TGTGCCAGCAGTGACAGGGTACCAGATACGCAGTATTTT. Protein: CASSDRVPDTQYF.

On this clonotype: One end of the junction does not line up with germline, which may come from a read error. CDR3 in amino acids: CATQVGEPQNF. CDR3 bases: TGTGCCACCCAGGTTGGGGAGCCCCAGAATTTT. V usage is TRBV28 and J usage is TRBJ1-5, with unresolved D. Germline V CDR1 and CDR2: MDHEN, SYDVKM. CDR3 length equals 11 residues.

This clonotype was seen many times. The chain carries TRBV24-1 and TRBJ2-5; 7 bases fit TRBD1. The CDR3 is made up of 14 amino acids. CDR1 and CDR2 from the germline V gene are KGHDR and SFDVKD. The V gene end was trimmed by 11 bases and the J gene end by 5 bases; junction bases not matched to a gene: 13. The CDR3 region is CARRQGGIGETQYF. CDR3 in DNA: TGTGCCAGGAGACAGGGTGGAATAGGTGAGACCCAGTACTTC.

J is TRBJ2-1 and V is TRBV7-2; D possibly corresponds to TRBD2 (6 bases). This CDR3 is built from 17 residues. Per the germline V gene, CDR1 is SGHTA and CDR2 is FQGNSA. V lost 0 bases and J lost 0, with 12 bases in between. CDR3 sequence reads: CASSLARLASSYNEQFF. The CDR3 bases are TGTGCCAGCAGCTTAGCCCGGCTAGCGAGCTCCTACAATGAGCAGTTCTTC.

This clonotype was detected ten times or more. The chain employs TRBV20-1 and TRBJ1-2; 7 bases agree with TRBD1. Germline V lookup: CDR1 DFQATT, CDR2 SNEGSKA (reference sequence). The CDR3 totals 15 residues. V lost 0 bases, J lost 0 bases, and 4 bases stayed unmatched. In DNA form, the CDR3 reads TGCAGTGCTAGAGATCGGGACAGCGCTAACTATGGCTACACCTTC. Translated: CSARDRDSANYGYTF.

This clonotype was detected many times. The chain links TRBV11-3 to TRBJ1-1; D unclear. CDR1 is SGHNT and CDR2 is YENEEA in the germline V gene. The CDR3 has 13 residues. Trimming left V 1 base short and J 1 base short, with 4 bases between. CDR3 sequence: CASSLAGNTEAFF. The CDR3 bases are TGTGCCAGCAGCTTAGCCGGGAACACTGAAGCTTTCTTT.

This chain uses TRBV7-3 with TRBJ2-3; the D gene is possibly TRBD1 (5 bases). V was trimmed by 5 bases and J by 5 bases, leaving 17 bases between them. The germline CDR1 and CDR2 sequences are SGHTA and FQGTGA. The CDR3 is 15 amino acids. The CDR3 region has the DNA TGTGCCAGCAGCCGAAGGGGTCAGGCTGGAGATACGCAGTATTTT. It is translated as CASSRRGQAGDTQYF.

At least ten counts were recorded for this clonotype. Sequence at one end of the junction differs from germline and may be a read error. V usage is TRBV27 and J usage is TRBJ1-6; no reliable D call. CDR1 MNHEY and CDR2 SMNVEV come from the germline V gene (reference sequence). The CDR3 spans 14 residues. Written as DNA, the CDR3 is TGTGCCAGCAGTTTACTAGCTGATAATTCACCCCTCAACTTT. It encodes CASSLLADNSPLNF.

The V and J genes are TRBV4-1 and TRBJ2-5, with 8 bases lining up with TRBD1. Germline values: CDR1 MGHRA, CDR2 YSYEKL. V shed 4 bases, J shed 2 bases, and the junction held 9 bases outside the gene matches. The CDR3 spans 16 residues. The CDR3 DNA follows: TGCGCCAGCAGCCGGACCGACAGGGGCGAACAAGAGACCCAGTACTTC. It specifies CASSRTDRGEQETQYF.

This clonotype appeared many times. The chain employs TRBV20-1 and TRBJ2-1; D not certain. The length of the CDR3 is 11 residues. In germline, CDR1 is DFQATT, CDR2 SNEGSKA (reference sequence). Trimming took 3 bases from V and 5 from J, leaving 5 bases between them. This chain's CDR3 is CSARSDNEQFF. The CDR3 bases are TGCAGTGCTAGGTCGGACAATGAGCAGTTCTTC.

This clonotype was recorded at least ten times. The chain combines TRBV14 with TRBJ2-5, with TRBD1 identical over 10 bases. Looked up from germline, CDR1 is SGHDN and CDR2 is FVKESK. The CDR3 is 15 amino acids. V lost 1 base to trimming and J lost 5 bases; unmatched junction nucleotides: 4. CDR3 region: CASSQGTGGWETQYF. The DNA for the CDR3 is TGTGCCAGCAGCCAAGGGACAGGGGGATGGGAGACCCAGTACTTC.

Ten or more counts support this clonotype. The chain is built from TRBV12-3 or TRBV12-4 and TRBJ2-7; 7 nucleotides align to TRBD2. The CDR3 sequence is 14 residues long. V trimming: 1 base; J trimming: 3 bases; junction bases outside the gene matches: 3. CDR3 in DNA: TGTGCCAGCAGTTTAGGCGGGAGTGGCTACGAGCAGTACTTC. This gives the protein CASSLGGSGYEQYF.

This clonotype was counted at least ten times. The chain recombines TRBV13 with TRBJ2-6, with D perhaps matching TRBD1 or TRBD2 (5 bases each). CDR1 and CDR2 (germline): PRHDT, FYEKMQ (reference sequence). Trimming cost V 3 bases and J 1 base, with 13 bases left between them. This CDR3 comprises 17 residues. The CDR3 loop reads CASSFSGWGSGANVLTF. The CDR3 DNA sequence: TGTGCCAGCAGCTTTAGTGGCTGGGGGTCTGGGGCCAACGTCCTGACTTTC.

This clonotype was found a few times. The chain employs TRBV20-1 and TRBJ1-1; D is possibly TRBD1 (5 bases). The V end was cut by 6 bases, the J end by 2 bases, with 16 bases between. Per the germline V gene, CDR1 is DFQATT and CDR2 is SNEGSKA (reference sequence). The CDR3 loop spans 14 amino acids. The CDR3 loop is CSARSGTLNTEAFF. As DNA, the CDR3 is TGCAGTGCCCGTTCCGGGACGCTAAACACTGAAGCTTTCTTT.

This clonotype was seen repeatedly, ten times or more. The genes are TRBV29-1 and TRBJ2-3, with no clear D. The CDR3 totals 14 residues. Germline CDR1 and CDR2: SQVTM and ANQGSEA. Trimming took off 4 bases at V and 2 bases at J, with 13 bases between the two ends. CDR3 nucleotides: TGCAGCGTTGTTAGCTACGGGCACACAGATACGCAGTATTTT. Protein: CSVVSYGHTDTQYF.

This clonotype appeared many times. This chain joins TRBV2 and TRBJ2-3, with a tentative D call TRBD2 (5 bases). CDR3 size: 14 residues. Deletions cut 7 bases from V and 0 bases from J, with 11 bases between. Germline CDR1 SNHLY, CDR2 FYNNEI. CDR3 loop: CASKLGPSTDTQYF. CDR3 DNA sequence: TGTGCCAGCAAACTAGGCCCCAGCACAGATACGCAGTATTTT.

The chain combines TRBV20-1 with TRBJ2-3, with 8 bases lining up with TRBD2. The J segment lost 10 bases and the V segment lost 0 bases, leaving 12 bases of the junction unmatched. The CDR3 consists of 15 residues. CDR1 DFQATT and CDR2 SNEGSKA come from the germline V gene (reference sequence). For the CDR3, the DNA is TGCAGTGCTAGAGATAGAACGGGGGGGCCCCGATCGCAGTATTTT. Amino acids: CSARDRTGGPRSQYF.

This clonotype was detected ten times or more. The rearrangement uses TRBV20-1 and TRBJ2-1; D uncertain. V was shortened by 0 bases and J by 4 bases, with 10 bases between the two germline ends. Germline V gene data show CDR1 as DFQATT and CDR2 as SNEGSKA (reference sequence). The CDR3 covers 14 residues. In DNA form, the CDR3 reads TGCAGTGCTAGAGACCACCACCATTACAATGAGCAGTTCTTC. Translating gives CSARDHHHYNEQFF.